The next 3 T cell receptor beta chains were all read from a single sample in a study of blood T cell repertoires in COVID-19. The repertoire was sequenced with immunoSEQ multiplex PCR; TCRdb's copy has only in-frame clones and lacks some. The table records fewer than 200,000 clones, approximately 80% of them present only once. The sample taken for sequencing was peripheral blood. All receptors come from a woman in her forties with COVID-19, enrolled during active disease.

As to this clone: Other DNA sequences in the same sample also yield this CDR3. The CDR3 DNA is TGTGCCAGCAGCCTGGACAGGGGTACTCAGCCCCAGCATTTT. It codes for CASSLDRGTQPQHF. V and J are TRBV5-4 and TRBJ1-5; 9 bases map to TRBD1. This CDR3 is 14 amino acids long. With 4 bases clipped from V and 6 bases from J, the junction kept 5 bases outside the gene matches. CDR1 and CDR2 (germline): SGHNT, YYREEE (reference sequence).

The gene calls are TRBV29-1 and TRBJ2-5; 7 positions agree with TRBD1. This CDR3 has 12 amino acids. J lost 6 bases, V lost 7 bases, and 8 bases had no gene match. CDR1 and CDR2 (germline): SQVTM, ANQGSEA. CDR3 coding DNA: TGCAGCGCCGAAGACAGGGAACAGACCCAGTACTTC. It yields the protein CSAEDREQTQYF.

The CDR3 DNA is TGCGCCAGCAGCGGACAGGGGTTCTACGAGCAGTACGTC. Its translation: CASSGQGFYEQYV. The chain links TRBV10-2 to TRBJ2-7; 9 bases line up with TRBD1. Germline CDR1 reads WSHSY; CDR2 reads SAAADI. This CDR3 is built from 13 residues. Trimming cost V 6 bases and J 3 bases; bases outside gene matches: 3.